This passage covers 30 T cell receptor beta chains from one sample sequenced in a study of shared clonotypes between healthy human individuals. Measured with immunoSEQ multiplex PCR; TCRdb has only the in-frame clones, and not every one. The sample has around 700,000 clones; about 78% are singletons. Sequences were obtained from memory CD4+ T cells sorted from blood. Subset given: CD45RA-negative fraction. The receptors were gathered from a woman aged 25 to 39 in good health.

V gene TRBV4-1 combines with J gene TRBJ1-1; no clear D. This CDR3 spans 14 amino acids. Trimming removed 0 bases at V and 1 base at J, with 6 bases between. Germline assignment: CDR1 MGHRA and CDR2 YSYEKL. This CDR3 reads CASSQDWGNTEAFF. For the CDR3, the DNA is TGCGCCAGCAGCCAAGATTGGGGGAACACTGAAGCTTTCTTT.

This chain connects TRBV6-6 to TRBJ1-5; D is perhaps TRBD1 (6 bases). Germline-derived CDR1 and CDR2 are MNHNY and SVGAGI (reference sequence). This CDR3 has 13 residues. The ends were cut back, 4 bases at V and 7 bases at J, with 11 bases in the middle. DNA of the CDR3: TGTGCCAGCAGTTCAGGGGCAATCCAGCCCCAGCATTTT. The encoded protein is CASSSGAIQPQHF.

The CDR3 sequence is CASSFSGGDQPQHF. The CDR3 bases are TGCGCCAGCAGTTTCTCAGGGGGTGATCAGCCCCAGCATTTT. The chain is built from TRBV10-2 and TRBJ1-5, with 7 bases identical to TRBD1. Germline V gene sequence: CDR1 WSHSY, CDR2 SAAADI. After removal of 5 bases from V and 5 bases from J, the junction contained 6 bases not matched to a gene. The CDR3 loop spans 14 amino acids.

The CDR3 is CASSQSLGAETQYF. Written as DNA, the CDR3 is TGTGCCAGCAGTCAATCCCTGGGGGCGGAGACCCAGTACTTC. This chain joins TRBV27 and TRBJ2-5; TRBD1 might be the D (6 bases). CDR3 length equals 14 residues. The ends were cut back, 5 bases at V and 5 bases at J, with 15 bases in the middle. Germline V lookup: CDR1 MNHEY, CDR2 SMNVEV (reference sequence).

V gene TRBV27 combines with J gene TRBJ2-7, with TRBD2 matching over 8 bases. Germline CDR1 reads MNHEY; CDR2 reads SMNVEV (reference sequence). There are 15 residues in the CDR3. Trimming cost V 6 bases and J 2 bases; bases outside gene matches: 9. The CDR3 bases are TGTGCCAGCAGGCGGACTAGCATCCAAACCTACGAGCAGTACTTC. Translation gives CASRRTSIQTYEQYF.

J is TRBJ2-1 and V is TRBV5-1; 14 bases are a match to TRBD2. CDR1 is SGHRS and CDR2 is YFSETQ in the germline V gene. V lost 3 bases and J lost 6; bases outside the gene matches: 11. The CDR3 consists of 18 residues. The CDR3 nucleotides are TGCGCCAGCAGCTACGGGACTAGCGGGAGTTTTACGGGCAATGAGCAGTTCTTC. It specifies CASSYGTSGSFTGNEQFF.

In its sample, this clone was seen a few times. The V gene is TRBV7-6, the J gene TRBJ2-5; D remains unclear. This CDR3 is built from 11 residues. Germline assignment: CDR1 SGHVS and CDR2 FNYEAQ. V shed 3 bases and J shed 5 bases, with 4 bases lying between them. DNA of the CDR3: TGTGCCAGCAGCTTGCACGAGACCCAGTACTTC. Protein product: CASSLHETQYF. Full variable domain (missing parts from reference TRBV7-6 and TRBJ2-5): GAGVSQSPRYKVTKRGQDVALRCDPISGHVSLYWYRQALGQGPEFLTYFNYEAQQDKSGLPNDRFSAERPEGSISTLTIQRTEQRDSAMYRCASSLHETQYFGPGTRLLVL.

The chain has TRBV28 and TRBJ2-1; 8 bases match TRBD1. Germline V gives CDR1 MDHEN, CDR2 SYDVKM. V trimming: 8 bases; J trimming: 8 bases; junction bases outside the gene matches: 5. This CDR3 is built from 12 residues. CDR3 in DNA: TGTGCCAGCGGCGACAGGGGCGATGAGCAGTTCTTC. Translating it yields CASGDRGDEQFF.

The rearrangement joins TRBV5-3 to TRBJ1-4; 7 bases align to TRBD1. TRBV5-3 is an ORF, with its function uncertain. V lost 3 bases and J lost 5; bases outside the gene matches: 4. The CDR3 totals 14 residues. DNA for the CDR3: TGTGCCAGAAGCTCCAGGGGGTCCAATGAAAAACTGTTTTTT. Translating it yields CARSSRGSNEKLFF.

This rearrangement joins TRBV4-1 to TRBJ2-7, with D perhaps TRBD1 (6 bases). The CDR3 covers 14 residues. The V end lost 3 bases, the J end lost 0 bases, and 9 bases lay between the germline ends. CDR1 and CDR2 from the germline V gene are MGHRA and YSYEKL. Here the CDR3 reads CASSHGTSSYEQYF. Here the CDR3 DNA reads TGCGCCAGCAGCCACGGGACATCCTCCTACGAGCAGTACTTC.

J is TRBJ2-7 and V is TRBV4-2; possible D gene TRBD2, 5 bases. The V end was cut by 1 base, the J end by 0 bases, with 10 bases between. The CDR3 totals 15 residues. Per germline, CDR1 LGHNA and CDR2 YNFKEQ. The chain's CDR3 is CASSQAASSSYEQYF. The CDR3 region has the DNA TGTGCCAGCAGCCAAGCCGCTAGCAGCTCCTACGAGCAGTACTTC.

J is TRBJ2-5 and V is TRBV7-9; D ambiguous. Per germline, CDR1 SEHNR and CDR2 FQNEAQ (reference sequence). Between the trimmed V and J ends, which lost 3 bases and 0 bases, there was a span of 5 bases. The CDR3 is made up of 13 amino acids. CDR3 loop: CASSFSYQETQYF. The CDR3 DNA is TGTGCCAGCAGCTTCAGTTACCAAGAGACCCAGTACTTC.

The V and J genes are TRBV6-5 and TRBJ2-1; D is possibly TRBD1 (7 bases). Trimming stripped 4 bases from V and 8 bases from J, with 21 bases between. This CDR3 is built from 16 residues. Germline CDR1 and CDR2: MNHEY and SVGAGI. Written as DNA, the CDR3 is TGTGCCAGCAGTTCGAGGAGGGGACAGTGGAACCATGAGCAGTTCTTC. As protein: CASSSRRGQWNHEQFF.

This sequence joins TRBV19 and TRBJ2-5; 10 bases are shared with TRBD2. The germline V gene encodes CDR1 LNHDA and CDR2 SQIVND (reference sequence). Trimming cost V 5 bases and J 2 bases; bases outside gene matches: 11. The CDR3 length is 17 residues. The CDR3 bases are TGTGCCAGTAGTCCCGGAAGGACTAGCGGAGTACAAGAGACCCAGTACTTC. Translated, it gives CASSPGRTSGVQETQYF.

The chain recombines TRBV2 with TRBJ2-3; 7 nucleotides align to TRBD2. V shed 2 bases, J shed 5 bases, and the junction held 4 bases outside the gene matches. CDR1 and CDR2 from the germline V gene are SNHLY and FYNNEI. The CDR3 is 14 amino acids. CDR3 protein: CASSEPSGGDTQYF. The CDR3 nucleotides read TGTGCCAGCAGTGAACCCTCGGGAGGAGATACGCAGTATTTT.

The chain carries TRBV21-1 and TRBJ2-3; the DNA was not used to check the table's D call, TRBD2. TRBV21-1 is designated a pseudogene. The CDR3 spans 14 residues. The CDR3 spells CASSNPTYTDTQYF. CDR3 nucleotide sequence: TGTGCCAGCAGCAACCCGACTTACACAGATACGCAGTATTTT.

The chain joins TRBV5-8 to TRBJ2-1; 10 nucleotides line up with TRBD2. This CDR3 is 18 amino acids long. Germline V CDR1 and CDR2: SGHTS, YDEGEE. The ends lost 4 bases at V and 0 bases at J; junction bases unmatched: 10. The CDR3 DNA reads as TGTGCCAGCAGCATTAGCGGGAGGCTGGCAAGCTCCTACAATGAGCAGTTCTTC. This sequence encodes CASSISGRLASSYNEQFF. Variable domain in full (rest from reference TRBV5-8 and TRBJ2-1): EAGVTQSPTHLIKTRGQQATLRCSPISGHTSVYWYQQALGLGLQFLLWYDEGEERNRGNFPPRFSGRQFPNYSSELNVNALELEDSALYLCASSISGRLASSYNEQFFGPGTRLTVL.

This chain joins TRBV2 and TRBJ2-2; D is undetermined. The CDR3 runs to 13 residues. Deletions cut 7 bases from V and 3 bases from J, with 9 bases between. Per the germline V gene, CDR1 is SNHLY and CDR2 is FYNNEI. CDR3 coding DNA: TGTGCCAGCAATACCCAGGACACCGGGGAGCTGTTTTTT. It translates to CASNTQDTGELFF.

The J gene is TRBJ1-2, the V gene TRBV4-1; D possibly corresponds to TRBD1 (5 bases). This CDR3 spans 14 amino acids. CDR1 is MGHRA, CDR2 YSYEKL, per germline. V lost 0 bases, J lost 7 bases, and 12 bases lay in between. CDR3 amino acids: CASSQDLGDSGYTF. The CDR3 bases are TGCGCCAGCAGCCAAGATTTGGGGGATTCTGGCTACACCTTC.

The chain combines TRBV29-1 with TRBJ2-1; no definite D call. The germline gives CDR1 SQVTM, CDR2 ANQGSEA. The CDR3 runs to 12 residues. V shed 1 base and J shed 5 bases, with 6 bases lying between them. As DNA, the CDR3 is TGCAGCGTTGAAGCCCTAAACAATGAGCAGTTCTTC. It yields the protein CSVEALNNEQFF.

The rearrangement links TRBV5-8 to TRBJ1-2, with 7 bases lining up with TRBD1. Germline CDR1 reads SGHTS; CDR2 reads YDEGEE. This CDR3 is 15 amino acids long. V was clipped by 3 bases and J by 2 bases; unmatched bases: 7. Written as DNA, the CDR3 is TGTGCCAGCAGCTATAACAGGGGAGCCAACTATGGCTACACCTTC. Protein: CASSYNRGANYGYTF.

This chain joins TRBV12-2 and TRBJ2-2; the table's D call of TRBD2 was not tested on the DNA. TRBV12-2 is reported as a pseudogene. This CDR3 has 12 amino acids. The CDR3 is CASRFGTGELFF. Here the CDR3 DNA reads TGTGCAAGTCGCTTCGGTACCGGGGAGCTGTTTTTT.

The gene calls are TRBV5-4 and TRBJ2-7, with 7 bases fitting TRBD2. J lost 4 bases, V lost 6 bases, and 13 bases had no gene match. The CDR3 length is 15 residues. CDR1 and CDR2 from the germline V gene are SGHNT and YYREEE (reference sequence). In nucleotides, the CDR3 is TGTGCCAGCACCTCGCGTGCGGGAGAAAGGTACGAGCAGTACTTC. Encoded protein: CASTSRAGERYEQYF.

Regarding this clone: A far larger clone is one base from this, pointing to a likely read error. This chain links TRBV11-2 with TRBJ2-5; D ambiguous. The CDR3 covers 10 residues. Germline-derived CDR1 and CDR2 are SGHAT and FQNNGV. The germline V and J ends were trimmed by 5 bases and 5 bases, with 3 bases remaining between them. CDR3 sequence reads: CASSRETQYF. In DNA, the CDR3 is TGTGCCAGCAGCCGGGAGACCCAGTACTTC.

This clone has just a few counts. This chain joins TRBV28 and TRBJ2-5, with TRBD2 matching over 7 bases. The CDR3 runs 14 residues. Germline values: CDR1 MDHEN, CDR2 SYDVKM. The J segment lost 4 bases and the V segment lost 2 bases, leaving 4 bases of the junction unmatched. The CDR3 DNA reads TGTGCCAGCAGTTTAGCGGGAGTTGGAGAGACCCAGTACTTC. Translating it yields CASSLAGVGETQYF.

The chain has TRBV27 and TRBJ2-7; D might be TRBD1 or TRBD2, each matching 6 bases. The CDR3 covers 16 residues. V was clipped by 1 base and J by 1 base, with 14 bases between them. The germline V gene encodes CDR1 MNHEY and CDR2 SMNVEV (reference sequence). The CDR3 loop is CASSLLVGAGSYEQYF. For the CDR3, the DNA is TGTGCCAGCAGTTTATTGGTGGGGGCGGGGTCCTACGAGCAGTACTTC.

This clone has just a few counts. This sequence joins TRBV2 and TRBJ1-2, with 9 positions matching TRBD1. CDR1 and CDR2 (germline): SNHLY, FYNNEI. V shed 11 bases and J 2 bases; nucleotides not matched to a gene: 6. CDR3 size: 13 residues. CDR3 sequence reads: CAGTGTGNYGYTF. The CDR3, as DNA: TGTGCCGGCACCGGGACAGGGAACTATGGCTACACCTTC.

The CDR3 protein is CASSPFMAGDNYNEQFF. As DNA, the CDR3 is TGTGCCAGCTCACCATTTATGGCGGGAGATAACTACAATGAGCAGTTCTTC. V is TRBV18 and J is TRBJ2-1; TRBD2 agrees at 7 bases. After removal of 2 bases from V and 3 bases from J, the junction contained 10 bases not matched to a gene. CDR3 length: 17 amino acids. The germline V gene encodes CDR1 KGHSH and CDR2 LQKENI. Supplemented by reference TRBV18 and TRBJ2-1, the full variable domain reads NAGVMQNPRHLVRRRGQEARLRCSPMKGHSHVYWYRQLPEEGLKFMVYLQKENIIDESGMPKERFSAEFPKEGPSILRIQQVVRGDSAAYFCASSPFMAGDNYNEQFFGPGTRLTVL.

This clone was picked up a small number of times. The J gene is TRBJ2-2, the V gene TRBV27; weak D call: TRBD2 (5 bases). This CDR3 has 14 residues. Germline V gene sequence: CDR1 MNHEY, CDR2 SMNVEV (reference sequence). Trimming removed 8 bases from V and 0 bases from J, with 10 bases in between. CDR3 amino acids: CASVWGANTGELFF. The CDR3, as DNA: TGTGCCAGCGTATGGGGAGCGAACACCGGGGAGCTGTTTTTT.

V is TRBV19 and J is TRBJ1-1; 7 bases agree with TRBD1. This CDR3 region has 13 residues. The ends lost 10 bases at V and 1 base at J; junction bases unmatched: 6. Germline CDR1 LNHDA, CDR2 SQIVND (reference sequence). The CDR3: CATNRDRNTEAFF. CDR3 DNA sequence: TGTGCCACAAACCGGGACAGGAACACTGAAGCTTTCTTT. The variable domain in full, with the rest retrieved from reference TRBV19 and TRBJ1-1, is DGGITQSPKYLFRKEGQNVTLSCEQNLNHDAMYWYRQDPGQGLRLIYYSQIVNDFQKGDIAEGYSVSREKKESFPLTVTSAQKNPTAFYLCATNRDRNTEAFFGQGTRLTVV.